A single sample is the source of the 11 T cell receptor beta chains below, sequenced in a study of patients and donors after allogeneic stem cell transplantation. In TCRdb, the RT-PCR reads were re-called with MiXCR into one record per CDR3 protein. The table lists about 960,000 distinct CDR3 sequences, more than 15% of them singletons, with around 5.5% in the top ten. The material sequenced was blood, either unsorted or a sorted T cell fraction (not recorded which). Receptors originate from a human donor who was either an allogeneic HSCT recipient or a stem cell or donor lymphocyte infusion donor (not recorded which). It is not recorded whose cells these are; they may come from a transplant donor.

This clonotype was seen only a few times. The rearrangement uses TRBV18 and TRBJ1-1, with 7 bases fitting TRBD1. The CDR3 consists of 15 residues. After removal of 3 bases from V and 0 bases from J, the junction contained 4 bases not matched to a gene. Germline V CDR1 and CDR2: KGHSH, LQKENI. CDR3 residues: CASSPDRTMNTEAFF. The CDR3 DNA reads TGTGCCAGCTCACCGGACAGGACCATGAACACTGAAGCTTTCTTT.

This sequence joins TRBV10-3 and TRBJ2-3; 8 positions agree with TRBD2. Germline-derived CDR1 and CDR2 are ENHRY and SYGVKD. The CDR3 is 13 amino acids. With V trimmed by 9 bases and J by 1 base, 3 bases remained unmatched. This CDR3 is CAIAAGGTDTQYF. CDR3 DNA sequence: TGTGCCATTGCAGCGGGGGGCACAGATACGCAGTATTTT.

The CDR3 nucleotides are TGTGCCAGCAGCGTAGCTGGCCAGGGGGAGGGTGGCTACACCTTC. It is translated as CASSVAGQGEGGYTF. The chain employs TRBV9 and TRBJ1-2; 7 bases match TRBD1. The junction had 9 bases not matched to a gene; V was cut back by 0 bases and J by 7 bases. CDR1 is SGDLS and CDR2 is YYNGEE in the germline V gene. The CDR3 extends over 15 amino acids. The full variable domain, rest sourced from reference TRBV9 and TRBJ1-2, is DSGVTQTPKHLITATGQRVTLRCSPRSGDLSVYWYQQSLDQGLQFLIQYYNGEERAKGNILERFSAQQFPDLHSELNLSSLELGDSALYFCASSVAGQGEGGYTFGSGTRLTVV.

CDR3 sequence reads: CASSPPWASGGQITYNEQFF. CDR3 coding DNA: TGTGCCAGCAGCCCCCCTTGGGCTAGCGGGGGCCAGATCACCTACAATGAGCAGTTCTTC. This chain links TRBV11-1 with TRBJ2-1; TRBD2 matches at 10 bases. This CDR3 has 20 amino acids. Trimming removed 5 bases from V and 2 bases from J; junction bases left unmatched: 18. CDR1 is SGHAT, CDR2 FQDESV, per germline (reference sequence). The full variable domain, with the rest looked up from reference TRBV11-1 and TRBJ2-1, is EAEVAQSPRYKITEKSQAVAFWCDPISGHATLYWYRQILGQGPELLVQFQDESVVDDSQLPKDRFSAERLKGVDSTLKIQPAELGDSAMYLCASSPPWASGGQITYNEQFFGPGTRLTVL.

Written as DNA, the CDR3 is TGCAGTGCTAGAGGTGTGACTACCCACAATGAGCAGTTCTTC. Amino acids: CSARGVTTHNEQFF. This chain joins TRBV20-1 and TRBJ2-1; a possible D gene is TRBD2 (5 bases). The CDR3 covers 14 residues. Germline V gene data show CDR1 as DFQATT and CDR2 as SNEGSKA (reference sequence). V was clipped by 1 base and J by 5 bases, with 12 bases between them.

Many counts were recorded for this clonotype. The V and J genes are TRBV27 and TRBJ2-4; D is possibly TRBD2 (6 bases). Trimming stripped 5 bases from V and 0 bases from J, with 8 bases between. Germline CDR1 MNHEY, CDR2 SMNVEV (reference sequence). The CDR3 is 14 residues long. The CDR3 loop is CASSVGRAKNIQYF. Written as DNA, the CDR3 is TGTGCCAGCAGTGTCGGGAGAGCCAAAAACATTCAGTACTTC.

This clonotype was detected only once. This chain connects TRBV19 to TRBJ2-2; unclear D gene. CDR3 length equals 13 residues. Trimming removed 7 bases from V and 3 bases from J, with 9 bases in between. CDR1 is LNHDA, CDR2 SQIVND, per germline (reference sequence). DNA of the CDR3: TGTGCCAGTACCGTCCGATACACCGGGGAGCTGTTTTTT. The encoded protein is CASTVRYTGELFF.

The V gene is TRBV5-5, the J gene TRBJ1-1; 8 bases are a match to TRBD1. CDR1 SGHKS and CDR2 YYEKEE come from the germline V gene (reference sequence). V was pared by 2 bases and J by 1 base, with 4 bases of the junction left unmatched. This CDR3 region has 15 residues. This chain's CDR3 is CASSLYGQGNTEAFF. The CDR3 region has the DNA TGTGCCAGCAGCTTATATGGACAGGGGAACACTGAAGCTTTCTTT.

Many counts were recorded for this clonotype. The V gene is TRBV6-4, the J gene TRBJ2-1; 7 positions agree with TRBD2. This CDR3 is built from 13 residues. V shed 5 bases and J 5 bases; nucleotides not matched to a gene: 3. Germline V lookup: CDR1 MRHNA, CDR2 SNTAGT. This chain's CDR3 is CASSRGDNNEQFF. The DNA for the CDR3 is TGTGCCAGCAGTCGGGGGGATAACAATGAGCAGTTCTTC.

The V and J genes are TRBV7-9 and TRBJ1-1; D uncertain. This CDR3 has 13 residues. CDR1 and CDR2 (germline): SEHNR, FQNEAQ (reference sequence). Trimming took off 6 bases at V and 4 bases at J, with 12 bases between the two ends. The CDR3 here is CASRDPPGTEAFF. In nucleotides, the CDR3 is TGTGCCAGCAGGGATCCCCCGGGCACTGAAGCTTTCTTT.

This clonotype has more than one count but fewer than ten. The genes are TRBV12-3 or TRBV12-4 and TRBJ1-2; no reliable D call. This CDR3 region has 11 residues. With 8 bases removed from V and 0 bases from J, the gap between germline ends came to 4 bases. The CDR3 DNA follows: TGTGCCAGCGGGTCTAACTATGGCTACACCTTC. It encodes CASGSNYGYTF.